These 8 T cell receptor beta chains share one sample of origin, sequenced in a study of blood T cells in healthy people across ages. Combining a sample-barcoded 5' primer with a J-beta primer mix, a second PCR ran for about 6 to 11 cycles. TCRdb reprocessed the 5' RACE reads with MiXCR, giving one entry per CDR3 protein. The table lists approximately 1.5 million distinct CDR3 sequences, around 36% of them singletons. The sample comprised blood. All receptors derive from a woman aged 25 to 39 in good health.

The chain carries TRBV5-1 and TRBJ2-3, with 9 bases fitting TRBD2. V lost 5 bases, J lost 6 bases, and 10 bases stayed unmatched. CDR3 size: 15 residues. Germline CDR1 and CDR2: SGHRS and YFSETQ. As DNA, the CDR3 is TGCGCCAGCAGTTGGTATGGCGGGGGGGCGGATACGCAGTATTTT. It encodes CASSWYGGGADTQYF. The full variable domain, completed using reference TRBV5-1 and TRBJ2-3, is KAGVTQTPRYLIKTRGQQVTLSCSPISGHRSVSWYQQTPGQGLQFLFEYFSETQRNKGNFPGRFSGRQFSNSRSEMNVSTLELGDSALYLCASSWYGGGADTQYFGPGTRLTVL.

This clonotype has more than one count but fewer than ten. The V call is TRBV28, the J call TRBJ1-1, with 8 positions matching TRBD1. The germline V gene encodes CDR1 MDHEN and CDR2 SYDVKM. The CDR3 has 15 amino acids. Trimming took 2 bases from V and 7 from J; bases not matched to a gene: 9. The CDR3 DNA sequence: TGTGCCAGCAGTTTAGAAGGACAGGGACTGGGTGAAGCTTTCTTT. It specifies CASSLEGQGLGEAFF.

In this sample, this clonotype turned up a few times. V usage is TRBV9 and J usage is TRBJ2-3, with 7 bases aligning to TRBD2. Germline V lookup: CDR1 SGDLS, CDR2 YYNGEE. This CDR3 is 18 amino acids long. V trimming: 0 bases; J trimming: 5 bases; junction bases outside the gene matches: 15. As DNA, the CDR3 is TGTGCCAGCAGCGTAGCTGACTATGTGGGAGGGCCACGAGATACGCAGTATTTT. It is translated as CASSVADYVGGPRDTQYF.

The genes are TRBV20-1 and TRBJ2-7; no clear D gene. This CDR3 is 12 amino acids long. V lost 3 bases and J lost 3, with 9 bases in between. Germline lookup yields CDR1 DFQATT and CDR2 SNEGSKA (reference sequence). The CDR3: CSARARGYEQYF. The CDR3 DNA follows: TGCAGTGCTAGGGCACGAGGCTACGAGCAGTACTTC.

This clonotype came up a few times. The V and J genes are TRBV27 and TRBJ2-3, with a possible D match to TRBD1 (5 bases). Germline loops: CDR1 MNHEY, CDR2 SMNVEV (reference sequence). V was pared by 6 bases and J by 5 bases, with 21 bases between. This CDR3 has 16 amino acids. CDR3 in amino acids: CASSRLGAILGDTQYF. The CDR3 DNA is TGTGCCAGCAGCCGACTTGGGGCAATTCTAGGAGATACGCAGTATTTT.

This clonotype was observed a handful of times. The V gene is TRBV18, the J gene TRBJ2-3, with 7 positions matching TRBD1. The V and J ends lost 8 bases and 5 bases, in that order; junction bases with no gene match: 13. The germline gives CDR1 KGHSH, CDR2 LQKENI. The CDR3 has 15 residues. The CDR3 DNA reads TGTGCCAGCAACACCGGGACAGACAAGCGAGATACGCAGTATTTT. Translated: CASNTGTDKRDTQYF.

The chain has TRBV9 and TRBJ2-7, with a weak D call TRBD1 (6 bases). The CDR3 covers 14 residues. Germline V gene lookup returns CDR1 SGDLS and CDR2 YYNGEE. Trimming pared 3 bases from V and 1 base from J, leaving 11 bases between. This chain's CDR3 is CASSARQASYEQYF. For the CDR3, the DNA is TGTGCCAGCAGCGCCAGACAGGCATCCTACGAGCAGTACTTC. The full variable domain, its missing parts supplied by reference TRBV9 and TRBJ2-7, is DSGVTQTPKHLITATGQRVTLRCSPRSGDLSVYWYQQSLDQGLQFLIQYYNGEERAKGNILERFSAQQFPDLHSELNLSSLELGDSALYFCASSARQASYEQYFGPGTRLTVT.

This chain links TRBV7-9 with TRBJ1-1, with a tentative D call TRBD1 (6 bases). The CDR3 has 15 residues. The germline gives CDR1 SEHNR, CDR2 FQNEAQ (reference sequence). Trimming removed 4 bases from V and 2 bases from J, with 14 bases in between. Here the CDR3 DNA reads TGTGCCAGCAGCTCACTGACAGGAGGCAACACTGAAGCTTTCTTT. Its protein is CASSSLTGGNTEAFF.